This T cell receptor beta chain appears in the sequencing data of a study of T cells after posttransplantation cyclophosphamide. The CDR3 sequence is 12 residues long. V lost 7 bases and J lost 1, with 10 bases in between. CDR1 SQVTM and CDR2 ANQGSEA come from the germline V gene. Profiled with immunoSEQ multiplex PCR; TCRdb holds only in-frame clones, not every one. The sample contains some 10,000 clones, 80% to 90% of which appear only once. Cyclophosphamide on days +3 and +4 followed busulfan-fludarabine conditioning and a marrow graft. This sequence was found in a female patient aged 45 to 65 who received an allogeneic stem cell transplant from a related donor, was CMV-positive, and had no GVHD. Some T cells may trace back to the graft donor. This sequence joins TRBV29-1 and TRBJ1-1; D gene ambiguous. Sequencing was performed on PBMCs, taken after allogeneic stem cell transplant with posttransplant cyclophosphamide. CDR3 in DNA: TGCAGCGATGGACTGCCGAACACTGAAGCTTTCTTT. This translates into CSDGLPNTEAFF.